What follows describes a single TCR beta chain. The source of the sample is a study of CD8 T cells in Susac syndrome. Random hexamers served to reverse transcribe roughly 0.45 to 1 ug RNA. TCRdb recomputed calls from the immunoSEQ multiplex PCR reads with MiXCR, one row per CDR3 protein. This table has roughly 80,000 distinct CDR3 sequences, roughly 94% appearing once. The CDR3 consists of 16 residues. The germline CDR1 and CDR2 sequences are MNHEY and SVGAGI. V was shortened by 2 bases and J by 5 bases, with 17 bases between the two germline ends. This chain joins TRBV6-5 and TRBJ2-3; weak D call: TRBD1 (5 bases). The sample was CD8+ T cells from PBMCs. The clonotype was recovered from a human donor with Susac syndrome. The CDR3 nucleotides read TGTGCCAGCAGTTACGGCCAAAGGGGCTGGAAAGATACGCAGTATTTT. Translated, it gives CASSYGQRGWKDTQYF.